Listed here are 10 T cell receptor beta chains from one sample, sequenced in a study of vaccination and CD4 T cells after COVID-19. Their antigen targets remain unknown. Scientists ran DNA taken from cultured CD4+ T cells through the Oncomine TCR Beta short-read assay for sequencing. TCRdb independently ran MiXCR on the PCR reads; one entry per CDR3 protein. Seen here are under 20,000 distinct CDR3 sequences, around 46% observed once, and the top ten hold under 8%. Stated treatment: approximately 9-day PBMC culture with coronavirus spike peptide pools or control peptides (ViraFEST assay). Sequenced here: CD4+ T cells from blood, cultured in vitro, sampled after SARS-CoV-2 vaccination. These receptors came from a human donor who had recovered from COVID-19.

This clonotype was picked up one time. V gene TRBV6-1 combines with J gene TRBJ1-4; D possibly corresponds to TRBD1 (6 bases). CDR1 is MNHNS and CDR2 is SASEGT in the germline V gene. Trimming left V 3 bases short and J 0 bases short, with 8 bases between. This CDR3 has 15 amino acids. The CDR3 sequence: CASSDPGATNEKLFF. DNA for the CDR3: TGTGCCAGCAGTGATCCAGGGGCAACTAATGAAAAACTGTTTTTT.

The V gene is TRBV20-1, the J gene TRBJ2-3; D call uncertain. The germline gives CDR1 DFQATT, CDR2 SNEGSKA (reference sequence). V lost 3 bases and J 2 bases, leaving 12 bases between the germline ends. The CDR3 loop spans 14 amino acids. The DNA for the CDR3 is TGCAGTGCTAGCCCAATCGGAATCACAGATACGCAGTATTTT. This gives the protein CSASPIGITDTQYF.

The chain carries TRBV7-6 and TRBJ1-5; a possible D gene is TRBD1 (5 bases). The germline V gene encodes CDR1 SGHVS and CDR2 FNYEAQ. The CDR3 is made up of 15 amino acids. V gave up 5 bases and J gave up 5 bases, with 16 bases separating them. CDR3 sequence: CASSPSGQGYQPQHF. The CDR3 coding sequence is TGTGCCAGCAGCCCGTCTGGCCAGGGCTATCAGCCCCAGCATTTT.

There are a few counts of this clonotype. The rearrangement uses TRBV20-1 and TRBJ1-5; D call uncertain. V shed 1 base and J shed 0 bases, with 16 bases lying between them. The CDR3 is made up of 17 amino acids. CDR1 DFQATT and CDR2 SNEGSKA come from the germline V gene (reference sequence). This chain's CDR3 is CSARGAGVGFSNQPQHF. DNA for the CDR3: TGCAGTGCTAGAGGGGCGGGCGTAGGGTTTAGCAATCAGCCCCAGCATTTT.

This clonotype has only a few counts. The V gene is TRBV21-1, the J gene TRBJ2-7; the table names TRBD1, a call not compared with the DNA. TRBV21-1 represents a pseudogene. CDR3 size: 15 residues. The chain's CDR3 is CASSIHSGTAVEQYF. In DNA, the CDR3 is TGTGCCAGCAGCATCCACTCCGGGACAGCAGTCGAGCAGTACTTC.

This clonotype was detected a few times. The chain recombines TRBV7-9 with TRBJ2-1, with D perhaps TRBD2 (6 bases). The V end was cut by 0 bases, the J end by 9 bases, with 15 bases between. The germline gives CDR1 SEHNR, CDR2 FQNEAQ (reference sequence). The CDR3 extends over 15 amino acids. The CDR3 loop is CASSLATSLSTEQFF. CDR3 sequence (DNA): TGTGCCAGCAGCTTAGCGACTAGTTTGAGTACTGAGCAGTTCTTC. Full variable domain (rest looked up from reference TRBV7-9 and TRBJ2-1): DTGVSQNPRHKITKRGQNVTFRCDPISEHNRLYWYRQTLGQGPEFLTYFQNEAQLEKSRLLSDRFSAERPKGSFSTLEIQRTEQGDSAMYLCASSLATSLSTEQFFGPGTRLTVL.

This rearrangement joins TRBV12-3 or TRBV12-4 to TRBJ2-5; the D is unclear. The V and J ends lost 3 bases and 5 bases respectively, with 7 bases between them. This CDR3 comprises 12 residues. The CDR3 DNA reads TGTGCCAGCAGTTTCCCGGGTGAGACCCAGTACTTC. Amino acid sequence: CASSFPGETQYF.

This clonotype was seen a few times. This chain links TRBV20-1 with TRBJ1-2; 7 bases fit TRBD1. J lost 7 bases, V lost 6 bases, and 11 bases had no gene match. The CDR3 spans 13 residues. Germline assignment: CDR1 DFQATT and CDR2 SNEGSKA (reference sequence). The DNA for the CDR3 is TGCAGTGCCAATCCGGGACAGAACCGTGGCTACACCTTC. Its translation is CSANPGQNRGYTF.

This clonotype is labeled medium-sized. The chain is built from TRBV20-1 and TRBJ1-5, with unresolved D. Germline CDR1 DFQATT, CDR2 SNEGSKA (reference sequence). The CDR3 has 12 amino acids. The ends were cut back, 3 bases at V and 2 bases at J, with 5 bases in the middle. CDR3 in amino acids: CSARGGNQPQHF. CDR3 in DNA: TGCAGTGCTAGGGGTGGCAATCAGCCCCAGCATTTT.

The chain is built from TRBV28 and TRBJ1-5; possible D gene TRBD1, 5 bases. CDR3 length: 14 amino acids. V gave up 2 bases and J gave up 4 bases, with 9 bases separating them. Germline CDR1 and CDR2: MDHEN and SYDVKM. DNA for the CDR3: TGTGCCAGCAGTTTAGGGGGAAGGAATCAGCCCCAGCATTTT. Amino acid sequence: CASSLGGRNQPQHF.